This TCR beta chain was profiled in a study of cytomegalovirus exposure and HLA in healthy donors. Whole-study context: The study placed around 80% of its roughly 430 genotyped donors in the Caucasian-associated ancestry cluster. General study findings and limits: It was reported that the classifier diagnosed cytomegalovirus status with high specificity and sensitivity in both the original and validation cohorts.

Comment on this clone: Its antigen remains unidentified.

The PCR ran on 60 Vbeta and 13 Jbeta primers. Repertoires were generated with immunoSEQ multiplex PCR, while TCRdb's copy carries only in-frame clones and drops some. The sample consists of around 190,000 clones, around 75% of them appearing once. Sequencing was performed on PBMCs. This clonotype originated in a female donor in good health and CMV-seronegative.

For the CDR3, the DNA is TGTGCCAGCAGCTTGGGGCCGGGGTCTAGCGGGGGCACAGATACGCAGTATTTT. Its protein product is CASSLGPGSSGGTDTQYF. The chain recombines TRBV11-2 with TRBJ2-3; TRBD2 matches at 9 bases. This CDR3 contains 18 residues. The junction had 11 bases not matched to a gene; V was cut back by 3 bases and J by 1 base. Per germline, CDR1 SGHAT and CDR2 FQNNGV.